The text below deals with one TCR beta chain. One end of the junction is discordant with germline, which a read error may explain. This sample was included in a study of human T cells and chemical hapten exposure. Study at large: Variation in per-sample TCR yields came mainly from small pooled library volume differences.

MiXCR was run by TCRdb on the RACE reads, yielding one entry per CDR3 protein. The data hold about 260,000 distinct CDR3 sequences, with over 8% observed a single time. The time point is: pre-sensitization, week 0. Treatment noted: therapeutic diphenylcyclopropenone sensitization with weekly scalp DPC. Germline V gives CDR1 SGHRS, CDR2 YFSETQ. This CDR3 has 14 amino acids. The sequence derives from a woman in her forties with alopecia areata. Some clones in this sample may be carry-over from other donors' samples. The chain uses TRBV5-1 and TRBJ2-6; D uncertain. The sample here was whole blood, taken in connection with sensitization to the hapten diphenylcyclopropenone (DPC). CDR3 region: CASSSISGVNVLTF. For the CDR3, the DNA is TGCGCCAGCAGCTCTATTTCTGGGGTCAACGTCCTGACTTTC.